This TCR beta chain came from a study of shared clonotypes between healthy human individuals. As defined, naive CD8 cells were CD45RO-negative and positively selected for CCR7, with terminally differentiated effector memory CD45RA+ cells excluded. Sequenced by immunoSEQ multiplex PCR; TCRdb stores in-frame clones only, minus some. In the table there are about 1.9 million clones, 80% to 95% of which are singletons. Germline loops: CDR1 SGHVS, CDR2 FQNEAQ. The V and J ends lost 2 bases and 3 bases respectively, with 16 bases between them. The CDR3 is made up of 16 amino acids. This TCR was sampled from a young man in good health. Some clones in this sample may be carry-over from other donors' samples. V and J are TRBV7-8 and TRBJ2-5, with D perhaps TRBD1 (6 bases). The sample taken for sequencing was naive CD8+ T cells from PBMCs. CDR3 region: CASSLPRDTAKETQYF. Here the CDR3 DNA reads TGTGCCAGCAGCTTACCCCGGGACACCGCTAAAGAGACCCAGTACTTC. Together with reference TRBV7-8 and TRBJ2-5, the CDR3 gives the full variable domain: GAGVSQSPRYKVAKRGQDVALRCDPISGHVSLFWYQQALGQGPEFLTYFQNEAQLDKSGLPSDRFFAERPEGSVSTLKIQRTQQEDSAVYLCASSLPRDTAKETQYFGPGTRLLVL.